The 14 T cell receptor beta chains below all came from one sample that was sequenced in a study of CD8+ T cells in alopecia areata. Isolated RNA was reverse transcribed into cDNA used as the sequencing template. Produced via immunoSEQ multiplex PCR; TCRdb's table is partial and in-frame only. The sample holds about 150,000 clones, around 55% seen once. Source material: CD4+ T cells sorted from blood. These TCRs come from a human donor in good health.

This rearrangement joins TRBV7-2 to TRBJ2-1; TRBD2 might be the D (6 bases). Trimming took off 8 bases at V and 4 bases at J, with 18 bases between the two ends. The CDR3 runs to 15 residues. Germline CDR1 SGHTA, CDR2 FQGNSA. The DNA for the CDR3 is TGTGCCAGCCTTCTTGAGGGAGGACGATACAATGAGCAGTTCTTC. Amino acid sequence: CASLLEGGRYNEQFF.

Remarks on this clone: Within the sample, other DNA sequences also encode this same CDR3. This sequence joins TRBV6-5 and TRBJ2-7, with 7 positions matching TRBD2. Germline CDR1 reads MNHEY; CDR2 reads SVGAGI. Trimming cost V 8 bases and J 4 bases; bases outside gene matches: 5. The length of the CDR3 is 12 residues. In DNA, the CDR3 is TGTGCCAGCCGGGGGAGGGGTTACGAGCAGTACTTC. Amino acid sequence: CASRGRGYEQYF.

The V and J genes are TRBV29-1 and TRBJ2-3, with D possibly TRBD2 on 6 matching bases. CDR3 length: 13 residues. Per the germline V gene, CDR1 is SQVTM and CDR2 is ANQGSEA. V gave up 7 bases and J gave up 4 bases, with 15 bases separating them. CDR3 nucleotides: TGCAGCGCGGACTATGAGTTAGCAGATACGCAGTATTTT. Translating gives CSADYELADTQYF.

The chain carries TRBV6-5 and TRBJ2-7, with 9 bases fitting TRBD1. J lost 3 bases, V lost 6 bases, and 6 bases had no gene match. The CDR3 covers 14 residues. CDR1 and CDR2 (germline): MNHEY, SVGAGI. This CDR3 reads CASRSGTGNYEQYF. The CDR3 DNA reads TGTGCCAGCAGATCCGGGACAGGGAACTACGAGCAGTACTTC.

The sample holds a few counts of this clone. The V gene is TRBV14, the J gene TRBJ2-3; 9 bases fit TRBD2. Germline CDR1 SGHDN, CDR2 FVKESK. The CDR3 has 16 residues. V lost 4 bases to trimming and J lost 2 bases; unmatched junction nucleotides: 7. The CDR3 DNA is TGTGCCAGCAGCCCTTTAGCGGGAGTCACCACAGATACGCAGTATTTT. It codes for CASSPLAGVTTDTQYF. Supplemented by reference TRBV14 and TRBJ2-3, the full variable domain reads EAGVTQFPSHSVIEKGQTVTLRCDPISGHDNLYWYRRVMGKEIKFLLHFVKESKQDESGMPNNRFLAERTGGTYSTLKVQPAELEDSGVYFCASSPLAGVTTDTQYFGPGTRLTVL.

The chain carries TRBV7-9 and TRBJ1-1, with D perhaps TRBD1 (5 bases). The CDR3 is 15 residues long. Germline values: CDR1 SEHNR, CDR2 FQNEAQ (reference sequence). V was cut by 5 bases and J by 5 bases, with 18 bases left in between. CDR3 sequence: CASSQTRGSQTEAFF. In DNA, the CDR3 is TGTGCCAGCAGCCAAACCCGGGGCTCGCAGACTGAAGCTTTCTTT. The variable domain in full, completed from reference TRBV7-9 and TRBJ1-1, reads DTGVSQNPRHKITKRGQNVTFRCDPISEHNRLYWYRQTLGQGPEFLTYFQNEAQLEKSRLLSDRFSAERPKGSFSTLEIQRTEQGDSAMYLCASSQTRGSQTEAFFGQGTRLTVV.

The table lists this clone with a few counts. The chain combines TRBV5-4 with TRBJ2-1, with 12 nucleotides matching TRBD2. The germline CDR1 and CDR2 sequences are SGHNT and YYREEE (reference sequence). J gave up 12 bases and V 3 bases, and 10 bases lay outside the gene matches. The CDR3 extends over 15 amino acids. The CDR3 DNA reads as TGTGCCAGCAGCTCTGGGCGGACTAGCGGGGCCCTGCAGTTCTTC. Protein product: CASSSGRTSGALQFF.

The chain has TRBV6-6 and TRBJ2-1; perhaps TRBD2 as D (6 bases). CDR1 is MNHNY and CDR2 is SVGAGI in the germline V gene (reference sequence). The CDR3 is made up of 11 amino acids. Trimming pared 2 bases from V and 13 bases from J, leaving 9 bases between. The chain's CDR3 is CASSYGGTQFF. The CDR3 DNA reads TGTGCCAGCAGTTACGGGGGGACCCAGTTCTTC.

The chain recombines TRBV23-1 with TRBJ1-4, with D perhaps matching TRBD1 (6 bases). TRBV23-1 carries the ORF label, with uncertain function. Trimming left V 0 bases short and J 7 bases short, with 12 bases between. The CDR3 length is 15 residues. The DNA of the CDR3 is TGCGCCAGCAGTCAATCACAGGGAGGGAGTGAAAAACTGTTTTTT. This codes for CASSQSQGGSEKLFF.

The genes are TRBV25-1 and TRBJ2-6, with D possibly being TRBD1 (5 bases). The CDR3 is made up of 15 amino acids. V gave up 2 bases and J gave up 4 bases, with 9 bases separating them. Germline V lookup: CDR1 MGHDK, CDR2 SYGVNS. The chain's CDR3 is CASSEGGAGANVLTF. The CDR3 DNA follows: TGTGCCAGCAGTGAAGGTGGGGCAGGGGCCAACGTCCTGACTTTC. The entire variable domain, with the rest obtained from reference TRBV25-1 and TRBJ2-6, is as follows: EADIYQTPRYLVIGTGKKITLECSQTMGHDKMYWYQQDPGMELHLIHYSYGVNSTEKGDLSSESTVSRIRTEHFPLTLESARPSHTSQYLCASSEGGAGANVLTFGAGSRLTVL.

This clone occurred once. The CDR3 loop is CASSDPAVRDDIQYF. In nucleotides, the CDR3 is TGTGCCAGCAGTGATCCGGCAGTCAGGGATGACATTCAGTACTTC. The chain is built from TRBV25-1 and TRBJ2-4; D is perhaps TRBD1 (5 bases). Trimming shortened V by 3 bases and J by 8 bases, and 17 bases separated the two germline ends. The CDR3 consists of 15 residues. CDR1 is MGHDK and CDR2 is SYGVNS in the germline V gene.

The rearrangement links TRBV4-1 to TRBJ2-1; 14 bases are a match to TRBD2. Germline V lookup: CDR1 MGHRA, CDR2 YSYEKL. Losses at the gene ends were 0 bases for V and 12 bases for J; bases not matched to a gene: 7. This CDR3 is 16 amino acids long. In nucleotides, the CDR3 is TGCGCCAGCAGCCAAGAATTCGGACTAGCGGGAGGATGGCAGTTCTTC. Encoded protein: CASSQEFGLAGGWQFF.

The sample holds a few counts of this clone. In DNA form, the CDR3 reads TGCAGCGTTGATGAACTAAACACTGAAGCTTTCTTT. Its translation: CSVDELNTEAFF. The chain employs TRBV29-1 and TRBJ1-1; D not resolved. The CDR3 has 12 amino acids. V was cut by 3 bases and J by 2 bases, with 7 bases left in between. The germline CDR1 and CDR2 sequences are SQVTM and ANQGSEA.

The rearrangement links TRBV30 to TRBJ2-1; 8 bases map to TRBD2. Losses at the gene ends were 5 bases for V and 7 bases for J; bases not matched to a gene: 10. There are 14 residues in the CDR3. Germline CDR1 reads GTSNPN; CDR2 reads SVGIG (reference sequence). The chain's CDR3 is CAWAGTPGGNEQFF. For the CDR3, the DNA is TGTGCCTGGGCCGGGACACCGGGGGGGAATGAGCAGTTCTTC.